The T cell receptor (beta chain) described here comes from a study of shared clonotypes between healthy human individuals. General study points: Memory subsets had estimated richness that was generally smaller than that of naive subsets. Blood was the sole source, and tissue repertoires probably differ.

Investigators spread the genomic DNA of each subset evenly over several immunoSEQ plates. In the study's own analysis: As immunoSEQ supplied junction-only sequences (without quality scores), filtering differed. Using immunoSEQ multiplex PCR, the repertoire was profiled, and TCRdb retains in-frame clones only, with some absent. V and J calls plus clone size are reproduced from that table; the DNA served to infer D and trimming. This repertoire shows roughly 760,000 clones, less than 85% found once; its top ten account for less than 2%. V shed 3 bases and J shed 2 bases, with 12 bases lying between them. The CDR3 has 15 amino acids. Germline V gene data show CDR1 as MNHEY and CDR2 as SMNVEV (reference sequence). A remark on this clone: Its target is not known.

The chain carries TRBV27 and TRBJ2-3; D unresolved. This receptor was identified in a woman in her 30s in good health. Sequenced input: memory CD4+ T cells sorted from blood. Subset: CD45RA-negative fraction. DNA of the CDR3: TGTGCCAGCAGTTTTAAGTCCGGCTACACAGATACGCAGTATTTT. Its translation: CASSFKSGYTDTQYF.